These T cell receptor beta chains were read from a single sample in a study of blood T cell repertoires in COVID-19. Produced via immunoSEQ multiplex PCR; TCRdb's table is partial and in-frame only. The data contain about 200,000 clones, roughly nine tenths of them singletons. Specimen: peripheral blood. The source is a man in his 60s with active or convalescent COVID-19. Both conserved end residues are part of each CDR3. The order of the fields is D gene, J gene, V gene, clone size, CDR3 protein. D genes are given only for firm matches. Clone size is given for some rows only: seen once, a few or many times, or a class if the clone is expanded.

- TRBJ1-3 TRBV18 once CASSPEEGSHSGNTIYF
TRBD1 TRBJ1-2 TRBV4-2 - CASSRPQGAGYGYTF
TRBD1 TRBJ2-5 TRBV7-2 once CASSLGGTGEETQYF
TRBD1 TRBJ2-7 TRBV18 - CASSPRDRTYEQYF
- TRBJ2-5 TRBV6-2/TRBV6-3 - CASSHLAEETQYF
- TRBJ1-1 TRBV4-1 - CASASEGMNTEAFF
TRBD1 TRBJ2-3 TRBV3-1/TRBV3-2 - CASSQPTGQTDTQYF
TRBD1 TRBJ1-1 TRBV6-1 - CASSGPGTGAVTQAFF
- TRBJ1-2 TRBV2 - CASSSRFDYGYTF
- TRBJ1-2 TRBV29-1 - CSVEGADNYGYTF
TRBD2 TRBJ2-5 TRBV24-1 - CATSDPAGGIQETQYF
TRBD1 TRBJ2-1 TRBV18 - CASSPGQGYEQFF
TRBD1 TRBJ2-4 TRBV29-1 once CSVAETGDF
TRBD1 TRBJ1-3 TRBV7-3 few CASSFSGGSGNTIYF
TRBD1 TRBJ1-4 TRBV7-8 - CASSFNRGEKLFF
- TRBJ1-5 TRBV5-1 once CASSLAPTGAAGNQPQHF
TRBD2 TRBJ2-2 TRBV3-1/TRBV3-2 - CASSLARGLAGPGELFF
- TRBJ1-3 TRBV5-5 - CASSFHPGSSGNTIYF
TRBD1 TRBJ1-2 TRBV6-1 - CASSETGGDYGYTF
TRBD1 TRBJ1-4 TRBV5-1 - CASSLTGDTNEKLFF
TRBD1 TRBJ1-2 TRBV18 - CASSETGTDYGYTF
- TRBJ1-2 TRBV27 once CASTSREANYGYTF